What follows are 28 T cell receptor beta chains derived from one specimen sequenced in a study of cytomegalovirus exposure and HLA in healthy donors. In the PCR, 60 Vbeta and 13 Jbeta primers were used. Here immunoSEQ multiplex PCR was the method, and the copy in TCRdb shows in-frame clones only, minus some. The sample consists of around 190,000 clones, about 80% of them appearing once. The sample consisted of PBMCs. Source of these receptors: a man in his forties or fifties in good health and CMV-seropositive.

This chain joins TRBV7-2 and TRBJ2-1; 13 bases map to TRBD2. J lost 6 bases, V lost 4 bases, and 6 bases had no gene match. Germline values: CDR1 SGHTA, CDR2 FQGNSA. This CDR3 comprises 16 residues. The CDR3 DNA follows: TGTGCCAGCAGCTCGGAGGGACTAGCGGGATTCAATGAGCAGTTCTTC. Translated: CASSSEGLAGFNEQFF.

V usage is TRBV10-2 and J usage is TRBJ2-3; 10 nucleotides line up with TRBD2. The CDR3 loop spans 16 amino acids. With V trimmed by 6 bases and J by 4 bases, 10 bases remained unmatched. The germline CDR1 and CDR2 sequences are WSHSY and SAAADI. CDR3 sequence (DNA): TGCGCCAGCAGGCCTCCGACTAGCGGGTACTCAGATACGCAGTATTTT. Amino acids: CASRPPTSGYSDTQYF.

The chain uses TRBV7-3 and TRBJ1-2; D ambiguous. This CDR3 comprises 15 residues. Germline V gene data show CDR1 as SGHTA and CDR2 as FQGTGA. V gave up 2 bases and J gave up 8 bases, with 18 bases separating them. The CDR3 sequence: CASSLEVGSPAGYTF. The CDR3 DNA reads TGTGCCAGCAGCTTAGAGGTCGGCAGCCCCGCCGGCTACACCTTC.

The rearrangement uses TRBV6-1 and TRBJ2-7, with 8 positions matching TRBD2. The CDR3 is made up of 15 amino acids. CDR1 is MNHNS and CDR2 is SASEGT in the germline V gene. V shed 1 base and J 3 bases; nucleotides not matched to a gene: 5. CDR3: CASSEGAGGSYEQYF. CDR3 DNA: TGTGCCAGCAGTGAAGGGGCGGGAGGCAGCTACGAGCAGTACTTC.

CDR3 bases: TGTGCCAGCAGTTCGGCCGGGACAGATCAAGAGACCCAGTACTTC. Translating it yields CASSSAGTDQETQYF. This sequence joins TRBV6-1 and TRBJ2-5, with 7 bases identical to TRBD1. The CDR3 totals 15 residues. Per the germline V gene, CDR1 is MNHNS and CDR2 is SASEGT. V trimming: 5 bases; J trimming: 2 bases; junction bases outside the gene matches: 8.

This chain links TRBV6-6 with TRBJ2-3, with TRBD2 matching 11 bases. The V and J ends lost 4 bases and 4 bases, in that order; junction bases with no gene match: 7. This CDR3 spans 16 amino acids. Germline V CDR1 and CDR2: MNHNY, SVGAGI (reference sequence). The CDR3 loop reads CASSSGLAGRADTQYF. CDR3 sequence (DNA): TGTGCCAGCAGTTCCGGACTAGCGGGCCGTGCAGATACGCAGTATTTT.

CDR3 nucleotide sequence: TGTGCCAGCAGTTACGGAGAGGGACTCACTTACGAGCAGTACTTC. Translating gives CASSYGEGLTYEQYF. The gene calls are TRBV6-6 and TRBJ2-7; a possible D gene is TRBD2 (6 bases). The V end was cut by 2 bases, the J end by 4 bases, with 15 bases between. The CDR3 contains 15 residues. Per the germline V gene, CDR1 is MNHNY and CDR2 is SVGAGI (reference sequence).

The rearrangement links TRBV19 to TRBJ2-3, with TRBD2 identical over 8 bases. The CDR3 is 15 residues long. J lost 4 bases, V lost 4 bases, and 7 bases had no gene match. Germline lookup yields CDR1 LNHDA and CDR2 SQIVND (reference sequence). The CDR3, as DNA: TGTGCCAGTAGTAATAGCGGGGAAGCCCCAGATACGCAGTATTTT. Amino acids: CASSNSGEAPDTQYF.

There are a few counts of this clone. The chain has TRBV5-1 and TRBJ1-1; the match to TRBD1 covers 7 bases. There are 16 residues in the CDR3. Germline-derived CDR1 and CDR2 are SGHRS and YFSETQ. The junction had 8 bases not matched to a gene; V was cut back by 0 bases and J by 3 bases. In DNA, the CDR3 is TGCGCCAGCAGCTTGGCCGAGGCCGGACAGGACACTGAAGCTTTCTTT. Translation gives CASSLAEAGQDTEAFF.

Only a few counts were recorded for this clone. The chain combines TRBV6-5 with TRBJ1-1; perhaps TRBD1 as D (6 bases). V lost 5 bases, J lost 4 bases, and 11 bases lay in between. The length of the CDR3 is 13 residues. Germline V gene sequence: CDR1 MNHEY, CDR2 SVGAGI. Here the CDR3 reads CASSRTVRTEAFF. The CDR3 DNA reads as TGTGCCAGCAGTCGGACAGTTCGCACTGAAGCTTTCTTT.

This sequence joins TRBV5-5 and TRBJ1-6, with 7 bases identical to TRBD1. The length of the CDR3 is 15 residues. J gave up 9 bases and V 4 bases, and 10 bases lay outside the gene matches. Per germline, CDR1 SGHKS and CDR2 YYEKEE (reference sequence). CDR3 region: CASSINRGLGSPLHF. The DNA for the CDR3 is TGTGCCAGCAGCATAAACAGGGGTCTGGGTTCACCCCTCCACTTT.

This chain links TRBV7-6 with TRBJ2-2; D perhaps matches TRBD1 (5 bases). The V gene lost 4 bases and the J gene lost 5 bases, with 8 bases spanning the gap. Germline CDR1 reads SGHVS; CDR2 reads FNYEAQ. This CDR3 is 13 amino acids long. CDR3 sequence reads: CASSSGPTGELFF. In DNA form, the CDR3 reads TGTGCCAGCAGCTCAGGGCCGACCGGGGAGCTGTTTTTT.

The chain couples TRBV5-4 to TRBJ2-3; 7 nucleotides agree with TRBD2. The CDR3 runs 16 residues. Unmatched junction bases numbered 8, after V lost 4 bases and J lost 0 bases. In germline, CDR1 is SGHNT, CDR2 YYREEE (reference sequence). CDR3 sequence reads: CASSTSSGLSTDTQYF. CDR3 DNA sequence: TGTGCCAGCAGCACCTCTAGCGGACTTAGCACAGATACGCAGTATTTT.

The J gene is TRBJ2-2, the V gene TRBV9, with 10 bases aligning to TRBD2. Trimming at V came to 0 bases and at J to 2 bases, leaving 10 bases not matched to a gene. CDR1 SGDLS and CDR2 YYNGEE come from the germline V gene. The CDR3 runs to 19 residues. The CDR3: CASSVEGWVAGGNTGELFF. CDR3 bases: TGTGCCAGCAGCGTAGAGGGCTGGGTAGCGGGAGGCAACACCGGGGAGCTGTTTTTT. Variable domain in full (rest from reference TRBV9 and TRBJ2-2): DSGVTQTPKHLITATGQRVTLRCSPRSGDLSVYWYQQSLDQGLQFLIQYYNGEERAKGNILERFSAQQFPDLHSELNLSSLELGDSALYFCASSVEGWVAGGNTGELFFGEGSRLTVL.

This chain uses TRBV6-5 with TRBJ2-1; the D gene is possibly TRBD1 (5 bases). V shed 4 bases and J shed 0 bases, with 10 bases lying between them. The CDR3 contains 15 residues. The germline gives CDR1 MNHEY, CDR2 SVGAGI. In DNA form, the CDR3 reads TGTGCCAGCAGTTTTGACAGCTACTCCTACAATGAGCAGTTCTTC. Protein product: CASSFDSYSYNEQFF.

Only one count was recorded for this clone. The chain has TRBV19 and TRBJ1-2; D uncertain. This CDR3 is built from 12 residues. The V gene lost 5 bases and the J gene lost 4 bases, with 8 bases spanning the gap. Germline CDR1 LNHDA, CDR2 SQIVND (reference sequence). The CDR3 DNA is TGTGCCAGTAGTGATCAGATCTATGGCTACACCTTC. Translated, it gives CASSDQIYGYTF.

The chain carries TRBV5-1 and TRBJ2-2; D not certain. Germline V gives CDR1 SGHRS, CDR2 YFSETQ. Trimming shortened V by 7 bases and J by 2 bases, and 12 bases separated the two germline ends. CDR3 length equals 14 residues. The DNA for the CDR3 is TGCGCCAGCCGCGGATACTACAACACCGGGGAGCTGTTTTTT. It encodes CASRGYYNTGELFF.

CDR3 in amino acids: CASSLGSGGSADTQYF. The CDR3 DNA sequence: TGTGCCAGCAGCTTAGGTAGCGGGGGGTCCGCAGATACGCAGTATTTT. The chain employs TRBV7-6 and TRBJ2-3, with 10 bases lining up with TRBD2. In germline, CDR1 is SGHVS, CDR2 FNYEAQ. The J segment lost 4 bases and the V segment lost 1 base, leaving 5 bases of the junction unmatched. CDR3 length equals 16 residues.

The CDR3 here is CASSLRPGDGELFF. CDR3 nucleotide sequence: TGTGCCAGCAGCCTCCGGCCGGGAGACGGGGAGCTGTTTTTT. The rearrangement links TRBV7-6 to TRBJ2-2, with D possibly being TRBD2 (6 bases). V lost 5 bases, J lost 7 bases, and 14 bases lay in between. The CDR3 contains 14 residues. Looked up from germline, CDR1 is SGHVS and CDR2 is FNYEAQ.

V and J are TRBV30 and TRBJ2-2; 8 bases match TRBD2. V lost 2 bases and J lost 10; bases outside the gene matches: 12. The CDR3 consists of 15 residues. The germline CDR1 and CDR2 sequences are GTSNPN and SVGIG (reference sequence). The CDR3 DNA reads TGTGCCTGGAGTCCGACTCGGACTAGCCCGATGGAGCTGTTTTTT. Its translation: CAWSPTRTSPMELFF.

The genes are TRBV2 and TRBJ2-3, with D hard to call. This CDR3 has 11 amino acids. V was clipped by 4 bases and J by 11 bases, with 10 bases between them. Germline V gene lookup returns CDR1 SNHLY and CDR2 FYNNEI. The DNA of the CDR3 is TGTGCCAGCAGTGTTGACCCGGGGCAGTATTTT. It encodes CASSVDPGQYF.

The chain carries TRBV23-1 and TRBJ2-2; 7 positions match TRBD2. TRBV23-1 has ORF status, its function being uncertain. Losses at the gene ends were 2 bases for V and 6 bases for J; bases not matched to a gene: 12. The CDR3 runs to 17 residues. The CDR3 sequence is CASSQGGVSGGAGELFF. The CDR3 DNA is TGCGCCAGCAGTCAAGGGGGGGTTAGCGGAGGGGCCGGGGAGCTGTTTTTT.

V usage is TRBV12-5 and J usage is TRBJ2-2; D uncertain. V dropped 0 bases and J dropped 5 bases, with 10 bases sitting between them. The CDR3 totals 15 residues. Germline values: CDR1 LGHNT, CDR2 FRNRAP. CDR3 sequence reads: CASGLVPRQTGELFF. DNA for the CDR3: TGTGCTAGTGGTTTGGTACCCCGCCAGACCGGGGAGCTGTTTTTT.

The chain employs TRBV10-3 and TRBJ2-7, with 15 bases aligning to TRBD2. The germline V gene encodes CDR1 ENHRY and CDR2 SYGVKD. The trim removed 3 bases at V and 4 bases at J, leaving 13 bases unmatched. The CDR3 totals 19 residues. The chain's CDR3 is CAISEGRTSGRVGTYEQYF. CDR3 DNA: TGTGCCATCAGTGAAGGGAGGACTAGCGGGAGGGTAGGGACATACGAGCAGTACTTC.

The chain recombines TRBV6-5 with TRBJ2-2, with D hard to call. The CDR3 contains 12 residues. V lost 4 bases and J lost 6, with 6 bases in between. Germline V CDR1 and CDR2: MNHEY, SVGAGI. CDR3 sequence reads: CASSFVPGELFF. Written as DNA, the CDR3 is TGTGCCAGCAGTTTCGTCCCCGGGGAGCTGTTTTTT.

This clone was seen once. V is TRBV10-2 and J is TRBJ2-1; D perhaps matches TRBD2 (6 bases). V was cut by 11 bases and J by 4 bases, with 15 bases left in between. CDR1 and CDR2 from the germline V gene are WSHSY and SAAADI. The CDR3 spans 13 residues. The CDR3 DNA sequence: TGCGCCTCCCGGGACTTTATGTACAATGAGCAGTTCTTC. Translated, it gives CASRDFMYNEQFF.

V and J are TRBV9 and TRBJ2-1, with 12 bases lining up with TRBD2. Germline CDR1 reads SGDLS; CDR2 reads YYNGEE. The CDR3 consists of 15 residues. V shed 3 bases and J 4 bases; nucleotides not matched to a gene: 2. The CDR3 region has the DNA TGTGCCAGCAGCGAAGGACTAGCGGGATACAATGAGCAGTTCTTC. This sequence encodes CASSEGLAGYNEQFF.

The CDR3 spells CSVPLAPSYNEQFF. In DNA, the CDR3 is TGCAGCGTGCCTCTAGCGCCATCCTACAATGAGCAGTTCTTC. This chain connects TRBV29-1 to TRBJ2-1, with D perhaps matching TRBD2 (6 bases). The V gene's germline CDR1 is SQVTM and CDR2 ANQGSEA. V lost 6 bases and J lost 1, with 13 bases in between. This CDR3 comprises 14 residues.